These 32 T cell receptor beta chains share one sample of origin, sequenced in a study of shared clonotypes between healthy human individuals. The protocol was immunoSEQ multiplex PCR, while the TCRdb copy is restricted to in-frame clones and leaves out a portion. The sample records approximately 740,000 clones, around 72% being singletons. What was sequenced was memory CD4+ T cells sorted from blood. Indicated subset: CD45RA-negative fraction. The receptors originated from a woman aged 25-40 years in good health.

This clone was counted between two and nine times. The CDR3: CASSRAGQGAGEQYF. The CDR3 DNA follows: TGTGCCAGTAGTAGGGCCGGACAGGGGGCAGGTGAGCAGTACTTC. The V call is TRBV19, the J call TRBJ2-7; 11 nucleotides line up with TRBD1. The length of the CDR3 is 15 residues. Germline CDR1 is LNHDA and CDR2 is SQIVND (reference sequence). V gave up 4 bases and J gave up 7 bases; unmatched junction bases: 9.

This clone has just one count. The gene calls are TRBV19 and TRBJ2-7, with 7 positions matching TRBD1. There are 14 residues in the CDR3. V lost 3 bases and J lost 5; bases outside the gene matches: 7. In germline, CDR1 is LNHDA, CDR2 SQIVND (reference sequence). This CDR3 is CASSIRQGVNEQYF. The CDR3 nucleotides are TGTGCCAGTAGTATCCGACAGGGAGTCAACGAGCAGTACTTC.

The rearrangement links TRBV5-5 to TRBJ2-7; D not certain. CDR3 length: 13 residues. Germline CDR1 SGHKS, CDR2 YYEKEE (reference sequence). Trimming took 4 bases from V and 5 from J, leaving 13 bases between them. CDR3 amino acids: CASSPAWVNEQYF. The CDR3 DNA follows: TGTGCCAGCAGCCCCGCCTGGGTCAACGAGCAGTACTTC.

V and J are TRBV11-2 and TRBJ1-1; TRBD1 agrees at 7 bases. The CDR3 sequence is 15 residues long. Germline V gene sequence: CDR1 SGHAT, CDR2 FQNNGV. V was clipped by 5 bases and J by 7 bases; unmatched bases: 13. In nucleotides, the CDR3 is TGTGCCAGCAGCCTCCATACAGGGGTCTCAGGTGAAGCTTTCTTT. Translated: CASSLHTGVSGEAFF.

About this clone: A read error is the likely source, as a far larger clone sits one nucleotide away. Other DNA sequences from this sample encode an identical CDR3 as well. The rearrangement links TRBV2 to TRBJ2-7; either TRBD1 or TRBD2 may supply D (5 bases each). Trimming left V 4 bases short and J 7 bases short, with 17 bases between. The CDR3 spans 14 residues. Germline V gene sequence: CDR1 SNHLY, CDR2 FYNNEI. Written as DNA, the CDR3 is TGTGCCAGCAGTGTTGGGGCTAGCCCGGGGGAGCAGTACTTC. As protein: CASSVGASPGEQYF.

The V call is TRBV4-2, the J call TRBJ2-2; 11 nucleotides line up with TRBD2. There are 16 residues in the CDR3. Germline V lookup: CDR1 LGHNA, CDR2 YNFKEQ. V lost 4 bases and J lost 1; bases outside the gene matches: 2. CDR3 in DNA: TGTGCCAGCAGCCTGGGGACTAGCGGGAACACCGGGGAGCTGTTTTTT. Translation gives CASSLGTSGNTGELFF.

The chain links TRBV4-2 to TRBJ2-3, with TRBD2 matching 8 bases. CDR1 LGHNA and CDR2 YNFKEQ come from the germline V gene. J gave up 0 bases and V 4 bases, and 9 bases lay outside the gene matches. The CDR3 length is 17 residues. CDR3 in DNA: TGTGCCAGCAGCCGCCGGGTAGCGGGGTCTAGCACAGATACGCAGTATTTT. Encoded protein: CASSRRVAGSSTDTQYF.

The chain couples TRBV2 to TRBJ2-5; a weak D match, TRBD1 (6 bases). Germline V gene lookup returns CDR1 SNHLY and CDR2 FYNNEI. V lost 5 bases and J lost 7, with 14 bases in between. This CDR3 spans 13 amino acids. In DNA, the CDR3 is TGTGCCAGCAGTCGGGACACCCAGGGGACCCAGTACTTC. It is translated as CASSRDTQGTQYF.

The CDR3 region has the DNA TGTGCCAGCAGTCAGATCCGGGACCCTACTGAAGCTTTCTTT. Translated: CASSQIRDPTEAFF. J is TRBJ1-1 and V is TRBV7-7, with a tentative D call TRBD1 (5 bases). The germline gives CDR1 SSHAT, CDR2 FNYEAQ (reference sequence). The V end lost 6 bases, the J end lost 5 bases, and 16 bases lay between the germline ends. CDR3 length: 14 amino acids.

The chain carries TRBV6-5 and TRBJ2-7; the D is unclear. The CDR3 contains 11 residues. The V end lost 4 bases, the J end lost 4 bases, and 5 bases lay between the germline ends. In germline, CDR1 is MNHEY, CDR2 SVGAGI. CDR3 coding DNA: TGTGCCAGCAGTTCCCAATACGAGCAGTACTTC. It is translated as CASSSQYEQYF.

This clone was counted a few times. The V call is TRBV27, the J call TRBJ2-2; D ambiguous. The germline V gene has CDR1 MNHEY and CDR2 SMNVEV (reference sequence). This CDR3 region has 11 residues. Deletions cut 5 bases from V and 7 bases from J, with 5 bases between. The CDR3 nucleotides read TGTGCCAGCAGTGCCCTCGGGGAGCTGTTTTTT. Protein sequence: CASSALGELFF.

This chain connects TRBV28 to TRBJ2-1; 10 bases fit TRBD2. V lost 2 bases and J lost 10; bases outside the gene matches: 8. The V gene's germline CDR1 is MDHEN and CDR2 SYDVKM. CDR3 length equals 15 residues. The CDR3 region is CASSLPSGSWGEQFF. Written as DNA, the CDR3 is TGTGCCAGCAGTTTACCTAGCGGGAGTTGGGGGGAGCAGTTCTTC.

J is TRBJ2-3 and V is TRBV4-1; D is unresolved. This CDR3 has 16 amino acids. The germline CDR1 and CDR2 sequences are MGHRA and YSYEKL. V lost 0 bases to trimming and J lost 0 bases, with 10 bases between them. In nucleotides, the CDR3 is TGCGCCAGCAGCCAAGATCGCGTCGGGAGCACAGATACGCAGTATTTT. Encoded protein: CASSQDRVGSTDTQYF.

V gene TRBV20-1 combines with J gene TRBJ1-2, with D maybe TRBD1 (5 bases). The CDR3 contains 11 residues. Trimming took 6 bases from V and 8 from J, leaving 13 bases between them. Per the germline V gene, CDR1 is DFQATT and CDR2 is SNEGSKA (reference sequence). Here the CDR3 DNA reads TGCAGTGCCACAAGGGGAAACGGCTACACCTTC. Protein sequence: CSATRGNGYTF.

DNA of the CDR3: TGTGCCAGCAGCTTGGGTACGGCGGGAAACACCATATATTTT. It codes for CASSLGTAGNTIYF. The genes are TRBV5-6 and TRBJ1-3; D not certain. Trimming removed 0 bases from V and 4 bases from J, with 8 bases in between. Germline V CDR1 and CDR2: SGHDT, YYEEEE. This CDR3 region has 14 residues.

V and J are TRBV6-5 and TRBJ1-1, with D uncertain. The CDR3 is made up of 16 amino acids. The germline V and J ends were trimmed by 2 bases and 1 base, with 14 bases remaining between them. Germline CDR1 reads MNHEY; CDR2 reads SVGAGI. The CDR3 DNA is TGTGCCAGCAGTTACGCCAGGATAGTAAGGAACACTGAAGCTTTCTTT. This gives the protein CASSYARIVRNTEAFF.

This chain uses TRBV10-1 with TRBJ2-2; the D is unclear. This CDR3 has 14 amino acids. CDR1 is WNHNN, CDR2 SYGVQD, per germline (reference sequence). The V end lost 4 bases, the J end lost 5 bases, and 11 bases lay between the germline ends. The CDR3 loop reads CASSAGDGTGELFF. CDR3 nucleotides: TGCGCCAGCAGTGCCGGAGACGGGACCGGGGAGCTGTTTTTT.

The chain employs TRBV5-8 and TRBJ1-3, with a possible D match to TRBD1 (5 bases). V dropped 9 bases and J dropped 4 bases, with 14 bases sitting between them. Per germline, CDR1 SGHTS and CDR2 YDEGEE. The CDR3 spans 13 residues. The CDR3 loop reads CATERDVGNTIYF. In DNA, the CDR3 is TGTGCCACCGAGAGGGACGTCGGAAACACCATATATTTT.

This clone turned up a few times. The V call is TRBV21-1, the J call TRBJ2-3; whether TRBD1, the table's D call, matches the DNA was not checked. TRBV21-1 is assigned pseudogene status. The CDR3 covers 12 residues. CDR3 DNA: TGTGCCAGCAGCAGGCGCACAGATACGCAGTATTTT. As protein: CASSRRTDTQYF.

V is TRBV9 and J is TRBJ2-7; TRBD2 matches at 13 bases. The CDR3 loop spans 15 amino acids. In germline, CDR1 is SGDLS, CDR2 YYNGEE. V dropped 4 bases and J dropped 4; count of bases not matched to a gene: 5. CDR3 region: CASSPGLAGWYEQYF. The CDR3 coding sequence is TGTGCCAGCAGCCCGGGACTAGCGGGATGGTACGAGCAGTACTTC. The full variable domain, with the rest looked up from reference TRBV9 and TRBJ2-7, is DSGVTQTPKHLITATGQRVTLRCSPRSGDLSVYWYQQSLDQGLQFLIQYYNGEERAKGNILERFSAQQFPDLHSELNLSSLELGDSALYFCASSPGLAGWYEQYFGPGTRLTVT.

The chain has TRBV6-5 and TRBJ2-5; D remains ambiguous. Trimming removed 2 bases at V and 0 bases at J, with 7 bases between. This CDR3 is built from 14 residues. Per the germline V gene, CDR1 is MNHEY and CDR2 is SVGAGI. CDR3 DNA sequence: TGTGCCAGCAGTTACCAGCAGAACCAAGAGACCCAGTACTTC. Protein sequence: CASSYQQNQETQYF.

J is TRBJ1-1 and V is TRBV4-2; 8 bases align to TRBD1. Germline CDR1 and CDR2: LGHNA and YNFKEQ. The CDR3 runs 14 residues. The J segment lost 3 bases and the V segment lost 5 bases, leaving 5 bases of the junction unmatched. The CDR3 DNA is TGTGCCAGCAGCAAGGGACAGGTGGACACTGAAGCTTTCTTT. It codes for CASSKGQVDTEAFF.

To note about this clone: The same CDR3 also results from other DNA sequences found in this sample. The chain couples TRBV18 to TRBJ2-5; 8 bases map to TRBD2. Germline lookup yields CDR1 KGHSH and CDR2 LQKENI. This CDR3 is built from 15 residues. J was trimmed by 4 bases and V by 2 bases; bases with no gene match: 6. The CDR3 sequence: CASSPGLAGGETQYF. Written as DNA, the CDR3 is TGTGCCAGCTCACCAGGGCTAGCGGGCGGAGAGACCCAGTACTTC.

The genes are TRBV7-6 and TRBJ2-2; either TRBD1 or TRBD2 may supply D (5 bases each). Germline V gene lookup returns CDR1 SGHVS and CDR2 FNYEAQ. This CDR3 is 16 amino acids long. Trimming cost V 5 bases and J 1 base, with 14 bases left between them. The CDR3 spells CASSPGARVNTGELFF. CDR3 nucleotides: TGTGCCAGCAGCCCCGGGGCGCGGGTGAACACCGGGGAGCTGTTTTTT.

The V and J genes are TRBV19 and TRBJ2-2; TRBD1 is a possible D gene (5 bases). Germline-derived CDR1 and CDR2 are LNHDA and SQIVND (reference sequence). V was cut by 6 bases and J by 0 bases, with 14 bases left in between. The CDR3 sequence is 16 residues long. The CDR3 reads CASRQTLGPNTGELFF. The CDR3 DNA reads TGTGCCAGTAGGCAAACCCTGGGGCCGAACACCGGGGAGCTGTTTTTT.

The chain has TRBV9 and TRBJ2-3, with 14 bases matching TRBD2. V gave up 4 bases and J gave up 1 base; unmatched junction bases: 8. The CDR3 consists of 18 residues. The germline gives CDR1 SGDLS, CDR2 YYNGEE. The CDR3 DNA is TGTGCCAGCAGCCTCGGGACTAGCGGGAGTATGGGCACAGATACGCAGTATTTT. It is translated as CASSLGTSGSMGTDTQYF.

The chain joins TRBV28 to TRBJ1-1; D remains unclear. Trimming left V 3 bases short and J 4 bases short, with 3 bases between. The CDR3 has 11 amino acids. CDR1 MDHEN and CDR2 SYDVKM come from the germline V gene. CDR3 coding DNA: TGTGCCAGCAGTTTTCGCACTGAAGCTTTCTTT. Amino acids: CASSFRTEAFF.

The chain carries TRBV4-1 and TRBJ2-7; 12 bases align to TRBD2. Germline V gene data show CDR1 as MGHRA and CDR2 as YSYEKL. J gave up 4 bases and V 1 base, and 8 bases lay outside the gene matches. CDR3 length: 17 residues. CDR3 in amino acids: CASSQVISTSGRYEQYF. CDR3 coding DNA: TGCGCCAGCAGCCAAGTTATCTCGACTAGCGGGAGATACGAGCAGTACTTC.

This clone has more than one count but fewer than ten. V is TRBV2 and J is TRBJ2-3, with TRBD2 matching over 11 bases. The germline CDR1 and CDR2 sequences are SNHLY and FYNNEI. CDR3 length: 13 amino acids. V gave up 4 bases and J gave up 11 bases; unmatched junction bases: 5. DNA of the CDR3: TGTGCCAGCAGTGTAACTAGCGGGAGTATGCAGTATTTT. As protein: CASSVTSGSMQYF.

CDR3 residues: CASKGQRGYTGELFF. CDR3 DNA sequence: TGTGCCAGCAAGGGTCAGAGGGGGTACACCGGGGAGCTGTTTTTT. The chain links TRBV6-5 to TRBJ2-2; possible D gene TRBD1, 6 bases. The germline V gene has CDR1 MNHEY and CDR2 SVGAGI. Trimming took off 7 bases at V and 3 bases at J, with 15 bases between the two ends. The CDR3 runs 15 residues.

This chain links TRBV6-6 with TRBJ1-2; perhaps TRBD1 as D (5 bases). Trimming removed 4 bases from V and 4 bases from J, with 13 bases in between. The V gene's germline CDR1 is MNHNY and CDR2 SVGAGI (reference sequence). The CDR3 totals 14 residues. Written as DNA, the CDR3 is TGTGCCAGCAGTTCTAGGGGCGCGGGCTATGGCTACACCTTC. Protein product: CASSSRGAGYGYTF.

This clone has only one observation. The chain is built from TRBV7-3 and TRBJ2-3; D might be TRBD1 or TRBD2, each matching 6 bases. Germline V gene sequence: CDR1 SGHTA, CDR2 FQGTGA. V was cut by 5 bases and J by 6 bases, with 9 bases left in between. The CDR3 runs to 12 residues. CDR3 DNA: TGTGCCAGCAGCCAAGGGGGGGATACGCAGTATTTT. It codes for CASSQGGDTQYF.